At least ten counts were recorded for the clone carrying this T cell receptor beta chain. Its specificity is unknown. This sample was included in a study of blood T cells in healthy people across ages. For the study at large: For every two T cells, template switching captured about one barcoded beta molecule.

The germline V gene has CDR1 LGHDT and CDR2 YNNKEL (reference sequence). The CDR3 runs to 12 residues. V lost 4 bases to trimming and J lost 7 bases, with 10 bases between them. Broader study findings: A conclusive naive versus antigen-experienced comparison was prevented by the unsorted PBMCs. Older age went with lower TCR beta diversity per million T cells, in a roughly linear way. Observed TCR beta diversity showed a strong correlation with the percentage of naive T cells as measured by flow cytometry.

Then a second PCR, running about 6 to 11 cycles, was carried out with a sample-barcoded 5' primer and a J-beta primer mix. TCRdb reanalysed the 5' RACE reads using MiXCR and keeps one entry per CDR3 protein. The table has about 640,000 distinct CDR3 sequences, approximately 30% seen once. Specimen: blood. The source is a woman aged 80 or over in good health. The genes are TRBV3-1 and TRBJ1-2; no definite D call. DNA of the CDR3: TGTGCCAGCAGCCCCCCCGGGGTTGGCTACACCTTC. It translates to CASSPPGVGYTF.